The sequence of this T cell receptor (beta chain) was determined in a study of breast tumors, draining lymph nodes, adjacent tissues. Study conclusions and caveats: Data fit most tumor T cells coming from lymph node, expanding in tumor.

Worth noting for this clonotype: No antigen is known for it. This clone may be a read error of a much larger clone one base away.

Breast cancer patients provided tissue from their axillary draining lymph nodes. TCRdb used MiXCR to reprocess the multiplex PCR reads, holding one entry per CDR3 protein. The repertoire holds some 230,000 distinct CDR3 sequences, with 34% as singletons. The material sequenced was axillary lymph node tissue. The TCR comes from a female donor with breast cancer. Some clones in this sample may be carry-over from other donors' samples.

CDR3 nucleotides: TGTGCCACCAGTGATTTGCCCACAACCGGGCTAGCGGGAGATGTCGGGGAGCTGTTTTTT. This translates into CATSDLPTTGLAGDVGELFF. The chain employs TRBV24-1 and TRBJ2-2; TRBD2 matches 10 bases. Germline lookup yields CDR1 KGHDR and CDR2 SFDVKD. The CDR3 sequence is 20 residues long. V lost 0 bases to trimming and J lost 7 bases; unmatched junction nucleotides: 16.